The subject of this entry is one T cell receptor (beta chain). These data are taken from a study of T cell changes during pregnancy in multiple sclerosis. Only in-frame clones appear in the TCRdb table, and some are missing; sequencing was by immunoSEQ multiplex PCR. The profile covers under 25,000 clones, with over 75% appearing a single time and roughly 8.4% taken by the ten largest. Trimming pared 3 bases from V and 8 bases from J, leaving 5 bases between. The CDR3 covers 10 residues. Germline CDR1 reads GTSNPN; CDR2 reads SVGIG (reference sequence). The chain has TRBV30 and TRBJ1-3; D not resolved. This TCR was sampled from a female donor with multiple sclerosis, enrolled in a pregnancy study. The sequencing used CD8+ T cells from peripheral blood mononuclear cells, collected after pregnancy. The CDR3, as DNA: TGTGCCTGGAGGCTACACACCATATATTTT. Translating it yields CAWRLHTIYF.